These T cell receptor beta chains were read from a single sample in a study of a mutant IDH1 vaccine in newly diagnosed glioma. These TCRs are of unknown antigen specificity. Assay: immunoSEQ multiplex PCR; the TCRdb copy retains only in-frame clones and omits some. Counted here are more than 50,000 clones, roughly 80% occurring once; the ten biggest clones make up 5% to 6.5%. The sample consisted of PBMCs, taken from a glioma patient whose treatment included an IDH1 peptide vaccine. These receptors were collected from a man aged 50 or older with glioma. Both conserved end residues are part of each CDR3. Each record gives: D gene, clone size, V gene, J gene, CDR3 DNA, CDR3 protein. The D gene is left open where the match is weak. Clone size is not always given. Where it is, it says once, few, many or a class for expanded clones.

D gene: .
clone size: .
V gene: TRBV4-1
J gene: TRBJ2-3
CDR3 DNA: TGCGCCAGCAGCCAGGGCAGGGGTAGCGGAGCTTCAGGAGATACGCAGTATTTT
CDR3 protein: CASSQGRGSGASGDTQYF

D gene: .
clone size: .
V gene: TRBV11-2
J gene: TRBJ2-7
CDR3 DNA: TGTGCCAGCAGCTTAGGGGCTGGCGGGAACTACGAGCAGTACTTC
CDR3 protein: CASSLGAGGNYEQYF

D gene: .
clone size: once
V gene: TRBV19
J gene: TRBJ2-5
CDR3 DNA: TGTGCCAGTAGTCCCAACCGAGGGGGAGTAGGGTATACCCAGTACTTC
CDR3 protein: CASSPNRGGVGYTQYF

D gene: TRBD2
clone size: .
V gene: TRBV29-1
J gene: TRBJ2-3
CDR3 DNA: TGCAGCGTAGAAAAAAATCAGCTACCGACTAGCGGGAGTATGATGGCAGATACGCAGTATTTT
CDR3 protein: CSVEKNQLPTSGSMMADTQYF

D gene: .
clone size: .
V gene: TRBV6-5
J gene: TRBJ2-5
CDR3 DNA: TGTGCCAGCTCCCAAGTGGGGGAGGATGAGACCCAGTACTTC
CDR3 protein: CASSQVGEDETQYF

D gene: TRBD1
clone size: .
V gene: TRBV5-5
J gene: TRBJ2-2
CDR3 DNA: TGTGCCAGCAGCTGGACAGGGTCCGGGGAGCTGTTTTTT
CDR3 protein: CASSWTGSGELFF

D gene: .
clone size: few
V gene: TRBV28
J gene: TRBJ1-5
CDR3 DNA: TGTGCCAGCAGGGAAGGGGGGCAGCCCCAGCATTTT
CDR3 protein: CASREGGQPQHF

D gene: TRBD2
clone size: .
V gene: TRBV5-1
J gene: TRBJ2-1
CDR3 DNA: TGCGCCAGCAGCTTAGGGTGGAGCGGGGGTTATGAGCAGTTCTTC
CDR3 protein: CASSLGWSGGYEQFF

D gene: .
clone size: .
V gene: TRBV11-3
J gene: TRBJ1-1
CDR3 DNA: TGTGCCAGCGCATCTTATCGGGACACTGAAGCTTTCTTT
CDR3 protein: CASASYRDTEAFF

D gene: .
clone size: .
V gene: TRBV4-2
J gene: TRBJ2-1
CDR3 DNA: TGTGCCAGCAGCCAACCTAGCGAGGACTACAATGAGCAGTTCTTC
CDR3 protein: CASSQPSEDYNEQFF

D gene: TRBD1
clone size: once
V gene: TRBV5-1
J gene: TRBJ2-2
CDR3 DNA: TGCGCCAGCAGCTTGGAACAGGGGGCAAACACCGGGGAGCTGTTTTTT
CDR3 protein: CASSLEQGANTGELFF

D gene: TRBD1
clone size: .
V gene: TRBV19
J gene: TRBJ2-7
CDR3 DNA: TGTGCCAGTAGTCCCTGGGACAGAGCCGACGAGCAGTACTTC
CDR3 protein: CASSPWDRADEQYF

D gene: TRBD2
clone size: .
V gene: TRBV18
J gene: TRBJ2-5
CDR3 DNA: TGTGCCAGCTCAACAACCGCTTATAGCGGGAGGGCTGGCGAGACCCAGTACTTC
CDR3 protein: CASSTTAYSGRAGETQYF

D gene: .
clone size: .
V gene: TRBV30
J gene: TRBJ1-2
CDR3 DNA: TGTGCCTGGAGTACGCGACAGGCCGATTACACCTTC
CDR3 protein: CAWSTRQADYTF

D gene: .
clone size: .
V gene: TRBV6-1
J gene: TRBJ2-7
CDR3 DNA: TGTGCCAGCAGGGGGTCCTCCTCCTACGAGCAGTACTTC
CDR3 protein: CASRGSSSYEQYF

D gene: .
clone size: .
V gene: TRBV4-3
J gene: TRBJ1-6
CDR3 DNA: TGCGCCAGCAGCCAAGAAGGGACAAATAATTCACCCCTCCACTTT
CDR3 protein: CASSQEGTNNSPLHF

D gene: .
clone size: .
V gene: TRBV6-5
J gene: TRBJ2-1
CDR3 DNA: TGTGCCAGCAGTTACGTGGAGCGCGGTGAGCAGTTCTTC
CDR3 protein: CASSYVERGEQFF

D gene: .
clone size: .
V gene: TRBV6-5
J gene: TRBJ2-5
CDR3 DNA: TGTGCCAGCAGTATAAATCTGGGAGAGACCCAGTACTTC
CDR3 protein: CASSINLGETQYF

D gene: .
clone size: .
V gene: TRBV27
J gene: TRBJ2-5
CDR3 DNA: TGTGCCAGCCCTTCCCGAGAGACCCAGTACTTC
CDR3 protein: CASPSRETQYF

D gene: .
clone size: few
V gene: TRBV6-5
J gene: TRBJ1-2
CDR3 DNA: TGTGCCAGCAGTTCCCTCGACAGAGGGGGGGGCTACACCTTC
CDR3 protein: CASSSLDRGGGYTF

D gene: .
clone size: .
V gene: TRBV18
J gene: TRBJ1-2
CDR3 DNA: TGTGCCAGCTCACCAACGGGGCTGGCTTTGGGTGGCTACACCTTC
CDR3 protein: CASSPTGLALGGYTF

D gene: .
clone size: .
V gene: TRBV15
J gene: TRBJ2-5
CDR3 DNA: TGTGCCACCAGCGGCCACAGAGGCGGAGAGACCCAGTACTTC
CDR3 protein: CATSGHRGGETQYF

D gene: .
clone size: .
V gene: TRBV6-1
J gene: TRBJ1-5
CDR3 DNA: TGTGCCAGCCGAGAGGGGTCGAGTTTGAATCAGCCCCAGCATTTT
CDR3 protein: CASREGSSLNQPQHF

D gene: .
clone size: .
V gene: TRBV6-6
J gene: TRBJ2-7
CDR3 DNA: TGTGCCAGCAGTTACTCGAGTTCCTCTGGCGAGCAGTACTTC
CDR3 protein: CASSYSSSSGEQYF

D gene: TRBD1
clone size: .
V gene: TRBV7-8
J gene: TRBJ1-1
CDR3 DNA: TGTGCCAGCAGCCTCGGGGGACAGGGTGAGACTGAAGCTTTCTTT
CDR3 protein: CASSLGGQGETEAFF

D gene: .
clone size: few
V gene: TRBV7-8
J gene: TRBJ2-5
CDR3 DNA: TGTGCCAGCAGCCGGGGGACCCAAGAGACCCAGTACTTC
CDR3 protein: CASSRGTQETQYF

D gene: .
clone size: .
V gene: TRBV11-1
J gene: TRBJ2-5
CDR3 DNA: TGTGCCAGCAGCTTATCCAGGGGAACAGAGACCCAGTACTTC
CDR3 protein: CASSLSRGTETQYF

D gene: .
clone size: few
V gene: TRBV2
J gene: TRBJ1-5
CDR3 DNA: TGTGCCAAATCAACAGGGCTAGGGAATCAGCCCCAGCATTTT
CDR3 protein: CAKSTGLGNQPQHF

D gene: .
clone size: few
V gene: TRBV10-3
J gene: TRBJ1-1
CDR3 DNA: TGTGCCATCAGTGAGTCGGGGGAGGTTTGGGACACTGAAGCTTTCTTT
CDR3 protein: CAISESGEVWDTEAFF

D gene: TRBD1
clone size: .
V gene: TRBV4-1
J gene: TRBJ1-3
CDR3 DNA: TGCGCCAGCAGCCAAGGAGGAGGGACAGGGGGTCCCCTCTCTGGAAACACCATATATTTT
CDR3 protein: CASSQGGGTGGPLSGNTIYF

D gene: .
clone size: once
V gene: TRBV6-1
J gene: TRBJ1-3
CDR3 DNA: TGTGCCAGCTCATGGGGGGCGGACACCATATATTTT
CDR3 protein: CASSWGADTIYF

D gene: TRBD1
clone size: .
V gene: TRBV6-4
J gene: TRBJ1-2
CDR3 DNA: TGTGCCAGCAGTGACTCCGGGACAGGGGGCTACACCTTC
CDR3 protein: CASSDSGTGGYTF

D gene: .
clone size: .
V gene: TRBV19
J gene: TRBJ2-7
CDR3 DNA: TGTGCCAGTAGTATTAACACAGGCTACGAGCAGTACTTC
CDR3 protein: CASSINTGYEQYF

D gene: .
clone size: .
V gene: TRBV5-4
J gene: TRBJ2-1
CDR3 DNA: TGTGCCAGCAGCCGCCGCTCGTACAATGAGCAGTTCTTC
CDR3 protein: CASSRRSYNEQFF

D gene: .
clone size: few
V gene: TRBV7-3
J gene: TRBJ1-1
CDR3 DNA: TGTGCCAGCAGCTTTTTAGGGGGTGACACTGAAGCTTTCTTT
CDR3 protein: CASSFLGGDTEAFF

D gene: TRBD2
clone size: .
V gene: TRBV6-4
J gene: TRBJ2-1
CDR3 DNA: TGTGCCAGCAGTGAAAGCGGGGGGGCGGATGAGCAGTTCTTC
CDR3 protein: CASSESGGADEQFF

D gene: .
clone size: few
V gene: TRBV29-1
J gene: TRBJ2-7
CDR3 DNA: TGCAGCGTTAGAGGGGATACCTACGAGCAGTACTTC
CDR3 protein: CSVRGDTYEQYF

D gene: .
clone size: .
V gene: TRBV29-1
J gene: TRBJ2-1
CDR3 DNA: TGCAGCGTGGCGGCAGCGTACAATGAGCAGTTCTTC
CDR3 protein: CSVAAAYNEQFF

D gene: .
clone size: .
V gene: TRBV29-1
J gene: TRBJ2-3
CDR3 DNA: TGCAGCGTTGTGCTGGGTTTGACAGATACGCAGTATTTT
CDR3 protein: CSVVLGLTDTQYF

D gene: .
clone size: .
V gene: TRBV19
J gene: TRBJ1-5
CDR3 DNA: TGTGCCAGTAGCCCTCGGGGGCACAATCAGCCCCAGCATTTT
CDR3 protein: CASSPRGHNQPQHF

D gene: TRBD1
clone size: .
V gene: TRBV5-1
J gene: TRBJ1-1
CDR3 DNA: TGCGCCAGCAGCTTGGGACAGGGAGCCGCTGAAGCTTTCTTT
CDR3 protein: CASSLGQGAAEAFF

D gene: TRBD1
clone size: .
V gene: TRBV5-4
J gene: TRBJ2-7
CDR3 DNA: TGTGCCAGCAGCTTGGGGGACAGGGGGCTGGGGCAGTACTTC
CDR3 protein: CASSLGDRGLGQYF

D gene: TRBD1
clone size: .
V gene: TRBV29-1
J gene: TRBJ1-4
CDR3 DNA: TGCAGCGCCGGACAGGGGGGGGAACTGTTTTTT
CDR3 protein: CSAGQGGELFF

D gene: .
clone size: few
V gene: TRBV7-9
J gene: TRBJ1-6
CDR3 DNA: TGTGCCAGCAGCTTAGCAAGTGGGAGCCACTCACCCCTCCACTTT
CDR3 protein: CASSLASGSHSPLHF

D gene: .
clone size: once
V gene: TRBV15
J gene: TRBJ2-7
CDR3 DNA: TGTGCCACCAGCAGCAGTCTCTCCTACGAGCAGTACTTC
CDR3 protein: CATSSSLSYEQYF

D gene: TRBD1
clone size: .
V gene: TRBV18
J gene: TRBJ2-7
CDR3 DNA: TGTGCCAGCTCACCGGAGACAGGGGGCGGGCAGTACTTC
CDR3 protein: CASSPETGGGQYF

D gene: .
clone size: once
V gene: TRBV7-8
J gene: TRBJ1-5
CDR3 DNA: TGTGCCAGCAGCTTAGTGAAGGGTCAGCCCCAGCATTTT
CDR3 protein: CASSLVKGQPQHF

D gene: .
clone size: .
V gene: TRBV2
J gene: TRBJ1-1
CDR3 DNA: TGTGCCAGCAGTGCGGACAGAAGGACTGAAGCTTTCTTT
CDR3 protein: CASSADRRTEAFF

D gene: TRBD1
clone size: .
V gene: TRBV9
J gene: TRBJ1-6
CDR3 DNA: TGTGCCAGCAGCGTCGGGACAGCCCCTTTAGGAACCCTCCACTTT
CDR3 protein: CASSVGTAPLGTLHF

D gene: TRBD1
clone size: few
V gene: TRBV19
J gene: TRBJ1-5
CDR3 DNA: TGTGCCAGTACCTTGGGGAGGGGGCCGTATAGCAATCAGCCCCAGCATTTT
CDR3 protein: CASTLGRGPYSNQPQHF

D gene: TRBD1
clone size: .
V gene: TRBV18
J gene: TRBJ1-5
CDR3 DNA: TGTGCCAGCTCACCACTGGGGGACAGAAATCAGCCCCAGCATTTT
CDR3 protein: CASSPLGDRNQPQHF

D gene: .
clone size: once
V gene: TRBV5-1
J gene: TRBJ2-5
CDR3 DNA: TGCGCCAGCAGCTTGGGGCGGGAACGAGAGACCCAGTACTTC
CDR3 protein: CASSLGRERETQYF

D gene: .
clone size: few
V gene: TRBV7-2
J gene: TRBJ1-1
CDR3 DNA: TGTGCCAGCAGCTTGGGCAGGGGGAACACTGAAGCTTTCTTT
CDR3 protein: CASSLGRGNTEAFF

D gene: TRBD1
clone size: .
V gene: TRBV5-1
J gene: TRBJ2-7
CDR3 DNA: TGCGCCAGCAGCTCCGGACAGGGACCGACATTTGGAAAGCAGTACTTC
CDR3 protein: CASSSGQGPTFGKQYF